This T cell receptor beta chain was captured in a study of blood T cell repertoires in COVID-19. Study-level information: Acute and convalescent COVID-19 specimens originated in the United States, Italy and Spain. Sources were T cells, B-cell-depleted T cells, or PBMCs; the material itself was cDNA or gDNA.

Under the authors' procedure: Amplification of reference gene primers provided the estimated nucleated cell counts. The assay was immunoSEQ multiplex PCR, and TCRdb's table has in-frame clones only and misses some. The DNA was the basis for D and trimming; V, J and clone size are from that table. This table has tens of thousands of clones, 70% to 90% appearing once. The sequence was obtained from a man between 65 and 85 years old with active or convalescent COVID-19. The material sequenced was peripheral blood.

Here the CDR3 reads CASSSEGRFWDTEAFF. As DNA, the CDR3 is TGTGCCAGCAGCTCGGAGGGCAGGTTCTGGGACACTGAAGCTTTCTTT. The chain recombines TRBV13 with TRBJ1-1; D uncertain. The CDR3 sequence is 16 residues long. Deletions cut 4 bases from V and 3 bases from J, with 18 bases between. Germline V gene sequence: CDR1 PRHDT, CDR2 FYEKMQ (reference sequence).